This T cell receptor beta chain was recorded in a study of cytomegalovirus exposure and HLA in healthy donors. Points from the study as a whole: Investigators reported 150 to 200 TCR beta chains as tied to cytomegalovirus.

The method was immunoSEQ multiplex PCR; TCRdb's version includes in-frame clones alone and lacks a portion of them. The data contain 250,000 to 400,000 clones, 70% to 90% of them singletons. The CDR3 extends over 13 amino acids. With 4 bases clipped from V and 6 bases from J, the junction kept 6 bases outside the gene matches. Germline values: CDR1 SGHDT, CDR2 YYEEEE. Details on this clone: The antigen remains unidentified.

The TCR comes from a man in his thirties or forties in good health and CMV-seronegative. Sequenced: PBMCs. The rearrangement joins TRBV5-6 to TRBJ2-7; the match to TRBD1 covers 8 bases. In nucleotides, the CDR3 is TGTGCCAGCAGCCTAGGACAGGGTGGCGAGCAGTACTTC. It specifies CASSLGQGGEQYF.